Below, one TCR beta chain is given with its context. Produced via immunoSEQ multiplex PCR; TCRdb's table is partial and in-frame only. Among around 170,000 clones listed, around 88% were seen once. This entry comes from a study of control samples from healthy donors and cancer patients. The clonotype comes from a woman between 25 and 40 years old in good health. Sequencing was performed on blood.

The CDR3 here is CASSGDRGGEKLFF. CDR3 bases: TGCGCCAGCAGCGGCGACAGGGGAGGAGAAAAACTGTTTTTT. The chain is built from TRBV5-1 and TRBJ1-4; 8 bases match TRBD1. CDR1 is SGHRS, CDR2 YFSETQ, per germline. Unmatched junction bases numbered 7, after V lost 4 bases and J lost 8 bases. The CDR3 consists of 14 residues. The full variable domain, its missing parts supplied by reference TRBV5-1 and TRBJ1-4, is KAGVTQTPRYLIKTRGQQVTLSCSPISGHRSVSWYQQTPGQGLQFLFEYFSETQRNKGNFPGRFSGRQFSNSRSEMNVSTLELGDSALYLCASSGDRGGEKLFFGSGTQLSVL.